This T cell receptor (beta chain) was captured in a study of spatial heterogeneity in lung cancer. This clonotype was counted ten times or more. Within a library made for alpha chains, this beta chain is off target, and its count is uninformative. Noted time point: sample taken at primary tumor resection. Whole RNA, which was extracted from tumor, nontumor lung tissue or frozen PBMC, was sequenced without any cell sorting. A single record per CDR3 protein comes from TCRdb applying MiXCR to the 5' RACE reads. The table records approximately 11,000 distinct CDR3 sequences, over 3% of them present only once. Germline CDR1 SGHVS, CDR2 FQNEAQ. CDR3 length: 14 residues. Trimming removed 5 bases from V and 1 base from J, with 11 bases in between.

The sample in question was PBMCs, obtained at surgery. This TCR derives from a female donor with early-stage non-small cell lung cancer. The chain recombines TRBV7-8 with TRBJ1-1, with D possibly being TRBD1 (5 bases). CDR3 sequence: CASSPITGNTEAFF. CDR3 sequence (DNA): TGTGCCAGCAGCCCAATCACAGGGAACACTGAAGCTTTCTTT.